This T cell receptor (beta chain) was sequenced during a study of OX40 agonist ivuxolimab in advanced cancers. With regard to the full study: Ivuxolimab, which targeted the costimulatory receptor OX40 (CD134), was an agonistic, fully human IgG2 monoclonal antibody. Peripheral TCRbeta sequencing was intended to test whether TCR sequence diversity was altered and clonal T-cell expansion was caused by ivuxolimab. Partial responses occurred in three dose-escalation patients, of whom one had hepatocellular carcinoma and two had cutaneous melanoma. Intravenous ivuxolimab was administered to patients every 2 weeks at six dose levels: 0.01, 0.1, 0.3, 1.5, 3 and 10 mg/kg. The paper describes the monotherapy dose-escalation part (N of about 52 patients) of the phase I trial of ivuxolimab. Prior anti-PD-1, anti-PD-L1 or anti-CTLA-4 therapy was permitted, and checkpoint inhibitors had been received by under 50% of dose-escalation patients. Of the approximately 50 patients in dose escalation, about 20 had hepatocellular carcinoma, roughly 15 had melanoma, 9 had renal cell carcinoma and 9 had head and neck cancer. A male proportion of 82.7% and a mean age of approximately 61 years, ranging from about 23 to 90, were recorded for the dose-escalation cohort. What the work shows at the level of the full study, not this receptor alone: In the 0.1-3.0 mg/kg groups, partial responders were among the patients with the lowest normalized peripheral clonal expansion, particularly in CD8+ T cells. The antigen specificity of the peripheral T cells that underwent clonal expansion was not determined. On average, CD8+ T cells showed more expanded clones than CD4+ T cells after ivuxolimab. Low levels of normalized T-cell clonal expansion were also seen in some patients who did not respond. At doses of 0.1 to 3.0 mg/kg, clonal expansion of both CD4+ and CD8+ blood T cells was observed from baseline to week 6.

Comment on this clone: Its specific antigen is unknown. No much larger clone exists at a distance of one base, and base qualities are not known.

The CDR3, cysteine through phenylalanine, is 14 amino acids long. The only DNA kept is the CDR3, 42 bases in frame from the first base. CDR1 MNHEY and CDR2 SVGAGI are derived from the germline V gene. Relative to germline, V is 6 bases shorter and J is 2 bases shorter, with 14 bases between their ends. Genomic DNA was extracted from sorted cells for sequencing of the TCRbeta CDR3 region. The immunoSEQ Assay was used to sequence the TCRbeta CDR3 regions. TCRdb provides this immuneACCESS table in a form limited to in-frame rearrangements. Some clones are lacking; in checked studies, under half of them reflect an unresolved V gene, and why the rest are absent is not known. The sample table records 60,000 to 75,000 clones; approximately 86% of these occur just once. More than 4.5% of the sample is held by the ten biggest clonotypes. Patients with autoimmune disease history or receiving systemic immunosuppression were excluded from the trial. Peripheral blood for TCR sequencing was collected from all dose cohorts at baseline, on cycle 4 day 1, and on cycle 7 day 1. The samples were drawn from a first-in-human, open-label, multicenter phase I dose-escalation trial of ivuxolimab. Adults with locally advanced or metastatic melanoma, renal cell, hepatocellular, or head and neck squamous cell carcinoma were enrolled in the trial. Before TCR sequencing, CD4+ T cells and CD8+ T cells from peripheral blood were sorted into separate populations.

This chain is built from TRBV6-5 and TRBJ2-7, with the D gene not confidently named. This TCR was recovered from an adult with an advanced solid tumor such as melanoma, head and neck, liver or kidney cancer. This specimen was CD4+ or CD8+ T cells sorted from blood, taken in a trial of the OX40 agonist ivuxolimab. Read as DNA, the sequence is TGTGCCAGCAGAAGAGACACGACCCCCTACGAGCAGTACTTC. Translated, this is CASRRDTTPYEQYF.